A single sample is the source of the 25 T cell receptor beta chains below, sequenced in a study of radiotherapy plus CTLA-4 blockade in lung cancer. The repertoire was sequenced with immunoSEQ multiplex PCR; TCRdb's copy has only in-frame clones and lacks some. The sample shows fewer than 100,000 clones, about 78% of them seen only once. Specimen: peripheral blood, collected from a patient treated with radiotherapy plus ipilimumab. Source of these receptors: a human donor with non-small cell lung cancer whose response to radiotherapy plus ipilimumab could not be evaluated. Some clones in this sample may be carry-over from other donors' samples.

The chain employs TRBV7-8 and TRBJ1-2; TRBD1 matches 12 bases. Trimming took 4 bases from V and 2 from J; bases not matched to a gene: 14. The CDR3 loop spans 19 amino acids. Germline V lookup: CDR1 SGHVS, CDR2 FQNEAQ. The CDR3 spells CASSWGPSGQGAGNYGYTF. CDR3 sequence (DNA): TGTGCCAGCAGCTGGGGGCCCTCGGGACAGGGGGCTGGAAACTATGGCTACACCTTC.

This clone was picked up a small number of times. V usage is TRBV5-1 and J usage is TRBJ2-5, with 8 nucleotides matching TRBD1. CDR3 length: 17 residues. From germline, CDR1 is SGHRS and CDR2 YFSETQ. With 0 bases clipped from V and 1 base from J, the junction kept 8 bases outside the gene matches. DNA for the CDR3: TGCGCCAGCAGCTTGGTCCCTTATACAGGGGGCCAAGAGACCCAGTACTTC. Its translation: CASSLVPYTGGQETQYF.

This clone came up a few times. This chain connects TRBV10-3 to TRBJ2-7, with TRBD1 matching 10 bases. Germline CDR1 reads ENHRY; CDR2 reads SYGVKD. The CDR3 contains 14 residues. V dropped 4 bases and J dropped 5; count of bases not matched to a gene: 5. For the CDR3, the DNA is TGTGCCATCAGTGTCGGACAGGGGGTGAACGAGCAGTACTTC. This gives the protein CAISVGQGVNEQYF.

This clone occurred once. The V call is TRBV4-1, the J call TRBJ2-3; D may be TRBD2 (7 bases). Per germline, CDR1 MGHRA and CDR2 YSYEKL. This CDR3 region has 17 residues. Trimming pared 1 base from V and 1 base from J, leaving 15 bases between. The CDR3 DNA is TGCGCCAGCAGCCAAGTGCCCGCCGGGGGGCGCACAGATACGCAGTATTTT. This sequence encodes CASSQVPAGGRTDTQYF.

This chain connects TRBV27 to TRBJ1-3; possible D gene TRBD1, 5 bases. CDR1 and CDR2 from the germline V gene are MNHEY and SMNVEV (reference sequence). The ends were cut back, 3 bases at V and 2 bases at J, with 8 bases in the middle. The CDR3 consists of 14 residues. Here the CDR3 reads CASSFGGAGNTIYF. DNA for the CDR3: TGTGCCAGCAGTTTCGGGGGAGCTGGAAACACCATATATTTT.

The gene calls are TRBV5-1 and TRBJ2-1, with 8 positions matching TRBD1. This CDR3 has 14 residues. Germline V gene sequence: CDR1 SGHRS, CDR2 YFSETQ. V was pared by 0 bases and J by 10 bases, with 6 bases of the junction left unmatched. The CDR3 DNA follows: TGCGCCAGCAGCTTGGGGACAGGGATCTGGGAGCAGTTCTTC. It encodes CASSLGTGIWEQFF.

The V call is TRBV6-6, the J call TRBJ2-7; 7 bases match TRBD2. This CDR3 is built from 16 residues. Trimming took 6 bases from V and 1 from J; bases not matched to a gene: 12. Germline V gene lookup returns CDR1 MNHNY and CDR2 SVGAGI (reference sequence). The CDR3 nucleotides read TGTGCCAGCAGCCGGCCCCCCGGGGGGAAGTCCTACGAGCAGTACTTC. Protein sequence: CASSRPPGGKSYEQYF.

V and J are TRBV6-5 and TRBJ2-1; weak D call: TRBD1 (5 bases). The V gene lost 2 bases and the J gene lost 6 bases, with 11 bases spanning the gap. The CDR3 is made up of 14 amino acids. Germline CDR1 reads MNHEY; CDR2 reads SVGAGI. The CDR3 is CASSYPDSSNEQFF. The CDR3 DNA follows: TGTGCCAGCAGTTACCCCGACAGCTCCAATGAGCAGTTCTTC.

The V and J genes are TRBV10-3 and TRBJ1-1; D perhaps matches TRBD1 (5 bases). The CDR3 spans 16 residues. Germline V gene sequence: CDR1 ENHRY, CDR2 SYGVKD. V lost 2 bases and J lost 1, with 14 bases in between. CDR3 residues: CAISERGGTSNTEAFF. The CDR3 nucleotides are TGTGCCATCAGTGAGAGGGGAGGGACCTCGAACACTGAAGCTTTCTTT.

This clone was counted between two and nine times. DNA of the CDR3: TGTGCCAGCGGACGGACAGCCCGTTACGAGCAGTACTTC. Translated, it gives CASGRTARYEQYF. J is TRBJ2-7 and V is TRBV27, with a weak D call TRBD1 (6 bases). The CDR3 extends over 13 amino acids. Germline loops: CDR1 MNHEY, CDR2 SMNVEV (reference sequence). The V end was cut by 8 bases, the J end by 4 bases, with 15 bases between.

V usage is TRBV4-3 and J usage is TRBJ2-3; 9 nucleotides match TRBD2. Looked up from germline, CDR1 is LGHNA and CDR2 is YSLEER. The V segment lost 0 bases and the J segment 0 bases; nucleotides outside the gene matches: 1. This CDR3 comprises 16 residues. This chain's CDR3 is CASSQEAGGSTDTQYF. For the CDR3, the DNA is TGCGCCAGCAGCCAAGAGGCGGGGGGGAGCACAGATACGCAGTATTTT.

The chain uses TRBV4-3 and TRBJ2-7; 9 positions agree with TRBD1. The V segment lost 2 bases and the J segment 6 bases; nucleotides outside the gene matches: 8. Looked up from germline, CDR1 is LGHNA and CDR2 is YSLEER. The CDR3 has 15 residues. In DNA, the CDR3 is TGCGCCAGCAGCCAAACCCCGGGACAGGGAAGCGAGCAGTACTTC. This encodes CASSQTPGQGSEQYF.

CDR3 nucleotides: TGCGCCAGCAGCTTGGCTACAGGCTTGAACACTGAAGCTTTCTTT. Encoded protein: CASSLATGLNTEAFF. The chain carries TRBV5-1 and TRBJ1-1, with D tentatively TRBD1 (5 bases). The V end was cut by 0 bases, the J end by 0 bases, with 9 bases between. CDR1 SGHRS and CDR2 YFSETQ come from the germline V gene. This CDR3 region has 15 residues.

This sequence joins TRBV7-9 and TRBJ2-1, with 10 bases identical to TRBD2. Germline trimming cut 3 bases from V and 9 bases from J; bases unmatched to any gene: 14. CDR3 size: 17 residues. Per germline, CDR1 SEHNR and CDR2 FQNEAQ (reference sequence). In nucleotides, the CDR3 is TGTGCCAGCAGCTTTAGTGGGAGCGGGGGGGGAAAAGGTGAGCAGTTCTTC. Residues: CASSFSGSGGGKGEQFF.

The chain links TRBV10-3 to TRBJ2-3, with a possible D match to TRBD2 (7 bases). Germline lookup yields CDR1 ENHRY and CDR2 SYGVKD. The CDR3 loop spans 13 amino acids. V was cut by 10 bases and J by 2 bases, with 13 bases left in between. The CDR3 DNA sequence: TGTGCCACCCACGGGGGGCCCACAGATACGCAGTATTTT. Its protein is CATHGGPTDTQYF.

This sequence joins TRBV10-1 and TRBJ1-2, with 7 bases that match TRBD1. Losses at the gene ends were 2 bases for V and 2 bases for J; bases not matched to a gene: 8. The CDR3 is made up of 16 amino acids. CDR1 and CDR2 (germline): WNHNN, SYGVQD (reference sequence). The CDR3 spells CASSERSDRVNYGYTF. The CDR3 DNA reads as TGCGCCAGCAGTGAGCGGAGTGACAGGGTCAACTATGGCTACACCTTC.

This chain joins TRBV4-3 and TRBJ1-6; D possibly corresponds to TRBD1 (5 bases). The CDR3 covers 16 residues. Germline V gene data show CDR1 as LGHNA and CDR2 as YSLEER. Trimming pared 1 base from V and 8 bases from J, leaving 15 bases between. The CDR3 spells CASSQAPPGRDSPLHF. The CDR3 region has the DNA TGCGCCAGCAGCCAAGCCCCCCCAGGGAGGGATTCACCCCTCCACTTT.

The genes are TRBV18 and TRBJ2-2; possibly TRBD1 for D (6 bases). Germline V gene lookup returns CDR1 KGHSH and CDR2 LQKENI. The CDR3 contains 17 residues. Trimming took off 3 bases at V and 1 base at J, with 15 bases between the two ends. The CDR3 sequence is CASSPPPGTWNTGELFF. The CDR3 DNA is TGTGCCAGCTCACCTCCCCCCGGGACATGGAACACCGGGGAGCTGTTTTTT.

The chain recombines TRBV15 with TRBJ2-5; possibly TRBD2 for D (5 bases). CDR3 length: 16 amino acids. Germline CDR1 is LNHNV and CDR2 is YYDKDF (reference sequence). Trimming removed 4 bases from V and 2 bases from J, with 17 bases in between. Written as DNA, the CDR3 is TGTGCCACCAGCACAGGAGCGGCGGTACCACAAGAGACCCAGTACTTC. It codes for CATSTGAAVPQETQYF.

The chain combines TRBV6-1 with TRBJ1-1, with TRBD1 matching 8 bases. The CDR3 totals 15 residues. Germline loops: CDR1 MNHNS, CDR2 SASEGT. Germline trimming cut 5 bases from V and 2 bases from J; bases unmatched to any gene: 7. CDR3 residues: CASSLRDRLNTEAFF. CDR3 sequence (DNA): TGTGCCAGCAGTTTACGGGACAGGCTTAACACTGAAGCTTTCTTT.

The chain links TRBV11-2 to TRBJ2-2, with a weak D call TRBD1 (6 bases). Trimming took off 4 bases at V and 3 bases at J, with 18 bases between the two ends. Germline V CDR1 and CDR2: SGHAT, FQNNGV. The CDR3 is 17 residues long. The CDR3 spells CASSYPRTASYTGELFF. The CDR3 DNA follows: TGTGCCAGCAGCTACCCCCGGACAGCATCATACACCGGGGAGCTGTTTTTT.

The chain couples TRBV6-6 to TRBJ2-5; TRBD1 matches 7 bases. Germline V gene data show CDR1 as MNHNY and CDR2 as SVGAGI (reference sequence). The CDR3 totals 13 residues. The trim removed 6 bases at V and 2 bases at J, leaving 3 bases unmatched. The CDR3 sequence: CASRRGQQETQYF. The CDR3 DNA reads TGTGCCAGCAGAAGGGGACAGCAAGAGACCCAGTACTTC.

The rearrangement uses TRBV5-1 and TRBJ2-1; perhaps TRBD1 as D (6 bases). The CDR3 contains 11 residues. Germline V CDR1 and CDR2: SGHRS, YFSETQ. V was shortened by 3 bases and J by 12 bases, with 10 bases between the two germline ends. CDR3: CASSSDSTQFF. The CDR3 DNA follows: TGCGCCAGCAGCTCGGACAGCACGCAGTTCTTC.

This clone has just a few counts. V and J are TRBV28 and TRBJ2-7, with D possibly TRBD2 on 6 matching bases. Germline-derived CDR1 and CDR2 are MDHEN and SYDVKM. The CDR3 totals 13 residues. Trimming took off 6 bases at V and 2 bases at J, with 11 bases between the two ends. The DNA of the CDR3 is TGTGCCAGCAGGGGGACTGGAGCCTACGAGCAGTACTTC. It is translated as CASRGTGAYEQYF.

The rearrangement joins TRBV6-5 to TRBJ2-7; unclear D gene. The CDR3 has 16 amino acids. Germline V CDR1 and CDR2: MNHEY, SVGAGI. Trimming pared 1 base from V and 0 bases from J, leaving 13 bases between. The CDR3 DNA is TGTGCCAGCAGTTACTACCCGACAATAAGCTCCTACGAGCAGTACTTC. Translated, it gives CASSYYPTISSYEQYF.